The T cell receptor beta chain under discussion was sequenced for a study of blood T cells in healthy people across ages. Study outcomes and limitations: Diversity estimates from one million T cells were considered underestimates.

Primers used in a second PCR of about 7 to 12 cycles were a sample-barcoded 5' primer and a J-beta primer mix. TCRdb used MiXCR to reprocess the 5' RACE reads, holding one entry per CDR3 protein. Of roughly 1.9 million distinct CDR3 sequences listed, about 39% are singletons. Each individual donor underwent a draw of around 9.8 milliliters of peripheral blood. J gave up 1 base and V 4 bases, and 7 bases lay outside the gene matches. Per germline, CDR1 ENHRY and CDR2 SYGVKD. The CDR3 spans 16 residues. As regards this clonotype: As yet, its antigen is unknown.

The source of this sequence is a human donor in good health. The chain combines TRBV10-3 with TRBJ2-5; TRBD2 agrees at 9 bases. Source material: blood. The CDR3 region is CAISVSIAGVQETQYF. Here the CDR3 DNA reads TGTGCCATCAGTGTCTCGATAGCGGGGGTCCAAGAGACCCAGTACTTC.